The subject of this entry is one T cell receptor beta chain. The length of the CDR3 is 16 residues. Germline V gene lookup returns CDR1 SEHNR and CDR2 FQNEAQ (reference sequence). J lost 5 bases, V lost 4 bases, and 10 bases had no gene match. This sample stems from a study of OX40 agonist ivuxolimab in advanced cancers. Assay used: immunoSEQ multiplex PCR; TCRdb lists only in-frame clones, some missing. The table includes about 20,000 clones, around 85% detected once. This chain joins TRBV7-9 and TRBJ2-5, with 10 bases aligning to TRBD2. The clonotype comes from an adult with an advanced solid tumor such as melanoma, head and neck, liver or kidney cancer. The sequenced sample was CD4+ or CD8+ T cells sorted from blood, obtained in a trial of the OX40 agonist ivuxolimab. CDR3: CASSSPVLSGRETQYF. CDR3 nucleotides: TGTGCCAGCAGCTCACCCGTTCTTAGCGGGAGGGAGACCCAGTACTTC.